This T cell receptor (beta chain) is drawn from a study of cytomegalovirus exposure and HLA in healthy donors. PCR employed 60 Vbeta and 13 Jbeta primers. Assay used: immunoSEQ multiplex PCR; TCRdb lists only in-frame clones, some missing. The table has about 180,000 clones, around 75% seen once. The sequence came from a male donor in good health and CMV-seronegative. The specimen was PBMCs.

In DNA form, the CDR3 reads TGCAGCGTTGAAAGAGGGACAGACGGAAAACTGTTTTTT. It encodes CSVERGTDGKLFF. The rearrangement links TRBV29-1 to TRBJ1-4, with TRBD1 matching 7 bases. From germline, CDR1 is SQVTM and CDR2 ANQGSEA. J gave up 10 bases and V 2 bases, and 7 bases lay outside the gene matches. The CDR3 contains 13 residues.